These 14 T cell receptor beta chains were sequenced from one sample in a study of radiation and T cells in renal cell carcinoma. Sequencing used immunoSEQ multiplex PCR; TCRdb keeps in-frame clones, though not all of them. The table has 160,000 or so clones, approximately 90% seen once. The time point here: blood 2 weeks post-SBRT. Treatment specified: 15 Gy SBRT to primary tumor, nephrectomy 4 weeks later. The source was blood, collected from a patient whose treatment included radiotherapy and nephrectomy. All receptors come from a woman aged 45-60 years with renal cell carcinoma.

The chain is built from TRBV6-5 and TRBJ1-1; 8 bases fit TRBD1. This CDR3 spans 12 amino acids. Germline lookup yields CDR1 MNHEY and CDR2 SVGAGI. V lost 4 bases, J lost 11 bases, and 6 bases stayed unmatched. CDR3 in amino acids: CASSSLGQAAFF. CDR3 sequence (DNA): TGTGCCAGCAGTTCCCTGGGACAGGCGGCTTTCTTT.

The CDR3 DNA follows: TGTGCCTGGAGAGAGGACCGCGGACCCAATTCACCCCTCCACTTT. It translates to CAWREDRGPNSPLHF. The rearrangement uses TRBV30 and TRBJ1-6; no clear D gene. The CDR3 covers 15 residues. Germline V gives CDR1 GTSNPN, CDR2 SVGIG (reference sequence). V was trimmed by 3 bases and J by 7 bases, leaving 16 bases between them.

This chain links TRBV7-8 with TRBJ1-5, with a tentative D call TRBD1 (5 bases). The germline V gene encodes CDR1 SGHVS and CDR2 FQNEAQ. Trimming shortened V by 5 bases and J by 2 bases, and 16 bases separated the two germline ends. The length of the CDR3 is 16 residues. The CDR3 region has the DNA TGTGCCAGCAGCAGGAGCGGCGGAGGGGGCAATCAGCCCCAGCATTTT. It translates to CASSRSGGGGNQPQHF.

V and J are TRBV6-6 and TRBJ2-1, with 11 nucleotides matching TRBD2. V lost 5 bases, J lost 8 bases, and 8 bases stayed unmatched. This CDR3 has 15 amino acids. Per germline, CDR1 MNHNY and CDR2 SVGAGI (reference sequence). CDR3 DNA: TGTGCCAGCAGTCCTGGACTAGCGGGTTTTGATGAGCAGTTCTTC. This gives the protein CASSPGLAGFDEQFF.

This chain joins TRBV4-1 and TRBJ1-4; no clear D. V lost 2 bases and J 8 bases, leaving 12 bases between the germline ends. CDR1 and CDR2 (germline): MGHRA, YSYEKL. The CDR3 contains 14 residues. The CDR3 protein is CASSQLQTREKLFF. The CDR3 region has the DNA TGCGCCAGCAGCCAATTGCAGACGAGAGAAAAACTGTTTTTT.

This chain links TRBV7-2 with TRBJ1-2; the D gene is possibly TRBD1 (6 bases). Germline V lookup: CDR1 SGHTA, CDR2 FQGNSA. Trimming shortened V by 4 bases and J by 4 bases, and 7 bases separated the two germline ends. The CDR3 consists of 12 residues. DNA for the CDR3: TGTGCCAGCAGCTCGGACAGCTATGGCTACACCTTC. Amino acids: CASSSDSYGYTF.

The V call is TRBV2, the J call TRBJ1-5; D is unresolved. This CDR3 spans 14 amino acids. Trimming shortened V by 4 bases and J by 0 bases, and 7 bases separated the two germline ends. The germline V gene encodes CDR1 SNHLY and CDR2 FYNNEI. The CDR3 spells CASSVHSSNQPQHF. CDR3 nucleotide sequence: TGTGCCAGCAGTGTCCACAGTAGCAATCAGCCCCAGCATTTT.

The chain joins TRBV7-2 to TRBJ1-6; D call uncertain. The CDR3 is 13 amino acids. Germline loops: CDR1 SGHTA, CDR2 FQGNSA. V was pared by 4 bases and J by 9 bases, with 10 bases between. CDR3 sequence (DNA): TGTGCCAGCAGCTCGGCTACGGGTTCACCCCTCCACTTT. Translating gives CASSSATGSPLHF.

The rearrangement uses TRBV9 and TRBJ1-2, with TRBD1 matching 10 bases. CDR1 is SGDLS and CDR2 is YYNGEE in the germline V gene. This CDR3 is built from 15 residues. V dropped 0 bases and J dropped 2; count of bases not matched to a gene: 1. CDR3: CASSVGTGGNYGYTF. The CDR3 nucleotides read TGTGCCAGCAGCGTAGGGACAGGGGGAAACTATGGCTACACCTTC.

The chain uses TRBV11-2 and TRBJ2-7; D unclear. CDR1 is SGHAT and CDR2 is FQNNGV in the germline V gene. This CDR3 comprises 14 residues. The ends were cut back, 1 base at V and 3 bases at J, with 10 bases in the middle. The CDR3 is CASSLVLGYYEQYF. Written as DNA, the CDR3 is TGTGCCAGCAGCTTAGTTCTGGGGTACTACGAGCAGTACTTC. The complete variable domain, with remaining parts taken from reference TRBV11-2 and TRBJ2-7, reads EAGVAQSPRYKIIEKRQSVAFWCNPISGHATLYWYQQILGQGPKLLIQFQNNGVVDDSQLPKDRFSAERLKGVDSTLKIQPAKLEDSAVYLCASSLVLGYYEQYFGPGTRLTVT.

The table lists this clone with a count of one. Here the CDR3 reads CAGIMANSYEQYF. The CDR3 DNA sequence: TGTGCCGGAATCATGGCTAACTCCTACGAGCAGTACTTC. The gene calls are TRBV7-9 and TRBJ2-7, with D unclear. Trimming took 11 bases from V and 0 from J, leaving 14 bases between them. The CDR3 covers 13 residues. Germline CDR1 SEHNR, CDR2 FQNEAQ (reference sequence).

In DNA, the CDR3 is TGCGCCAGACGTATATCCCTTAGGGGGAAGGGGGGAAACACCATATATTTT. This encodes CARRISLRGKGGNTIYF. V gene TRBV5-1 combines with J gene TRBJ1-3, with TRBD1 as a possible D gene (6 bases). The V end lost 8 bases, the J end lost 4 bases, and 25 bases lay between the germline ends. Germline V lookup: CDR1 SGHRS, CDR2 YFSETQ. The CDR3 runs to 17 residues.

J is TRBJ2-7 and V is TRBV29-1; TRBD1 matches 9 bases. Unmatched junction bases numbered 11, after V lost 2 bases and J lost 3 bases. Germline V lookup: CDR1 SQVTM, CDR2 ANQGSEA. The CDR3 covers 16 residues. CDR3 bases: TGCAGCGTTGAAACAACCTCCGGGACAGGGCGCTACGAGCAGTACTTC. Protein product: CSVETTSGTGRYEQYF.

This chain joins TRBV6-6 and TRBJ1-5; TRBD1 might be the D (6 bases). V lost 2 bases, J lost 3 bases, and 11 bases lay in between. In germline, CDR1 is MNHNY, CDR2 SVGAGI (reference sequence). This CDR3 has 15 amino acids. CDR3 DNA sequence: TGTGCCAGCAGTTACCAGGGGAAGGTCAATCAGCCCCAGCATTTT. Encoded protein: CASSYQGKVNQPQHF.